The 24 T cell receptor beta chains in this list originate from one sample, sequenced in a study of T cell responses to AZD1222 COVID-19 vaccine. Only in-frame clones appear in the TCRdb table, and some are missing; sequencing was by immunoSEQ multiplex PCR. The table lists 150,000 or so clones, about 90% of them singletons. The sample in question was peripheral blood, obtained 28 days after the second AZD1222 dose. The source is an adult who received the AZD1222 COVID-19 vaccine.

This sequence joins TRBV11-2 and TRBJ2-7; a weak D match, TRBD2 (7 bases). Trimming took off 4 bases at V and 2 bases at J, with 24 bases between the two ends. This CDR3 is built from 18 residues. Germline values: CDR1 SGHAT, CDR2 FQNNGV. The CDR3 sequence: CASSSQRGGANRTYEQYF. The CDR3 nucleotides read TGTGCCAGCAGCTCCCAAAGGGGGGGTGCTAACCGAACCTACGAGCAGTACTTC.

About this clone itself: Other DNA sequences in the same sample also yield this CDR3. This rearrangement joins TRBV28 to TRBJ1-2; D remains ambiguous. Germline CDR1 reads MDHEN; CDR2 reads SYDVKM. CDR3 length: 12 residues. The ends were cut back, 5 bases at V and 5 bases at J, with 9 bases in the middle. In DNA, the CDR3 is TGTGCCAGCAGTCTATCAGGATATGGCTACACCTTC. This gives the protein CASSLSGYGYTF.

This CDR3 reads CASSYSTGGNGRKDTQYF. Here the CDR3 DNA reads TGTGCCAGCAGTTACTCGACCGGGGGAAATGGGCGGAAAGATACGCAGTATTTT. This chain joins TRBV6-2 or TRBV6-3 and TRBJ2-3; possibly TRBD2 for D (6 bases). The CDR3 sequence is 18 residues long. CDR1 MNHEY and CDR2 SVGEGT come from the germline V gene. Deletions cut 0 bases from V and 5 bases from J, with 21 bases between.

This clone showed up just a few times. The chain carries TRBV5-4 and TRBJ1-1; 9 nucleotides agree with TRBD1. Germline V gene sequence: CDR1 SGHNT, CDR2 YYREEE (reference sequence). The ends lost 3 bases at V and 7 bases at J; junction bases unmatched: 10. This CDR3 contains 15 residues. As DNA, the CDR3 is TGTGCCAGCAGCTATGGGGGACAGGGTTTAGGTGAAGCTTTCTTT. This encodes CASSYGGQGLGEAFF.

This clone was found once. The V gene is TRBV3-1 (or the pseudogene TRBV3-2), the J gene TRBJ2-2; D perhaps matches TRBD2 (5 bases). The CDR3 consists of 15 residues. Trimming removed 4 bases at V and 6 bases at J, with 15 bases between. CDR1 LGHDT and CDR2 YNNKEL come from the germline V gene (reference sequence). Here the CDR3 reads CASSPLKRSAGELFF. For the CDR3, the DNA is TGTGCCAGCAGCCCCCTTAAGCGGTCCGCCGGGGAGCTGTTTTTT.

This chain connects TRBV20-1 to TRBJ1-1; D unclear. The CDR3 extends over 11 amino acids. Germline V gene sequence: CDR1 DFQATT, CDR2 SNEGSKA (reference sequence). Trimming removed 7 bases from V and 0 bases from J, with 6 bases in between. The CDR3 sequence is CSVRVNTEAFF. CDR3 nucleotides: TGCAGTGTTCGGGTGAACACTGAAGCTTTCTTT.

The CDR3 loop is CSAPQGGVQYF. The CDR3 nucleotides are TGCAGTGCCCCACAAGGCGGGGTGCAGTACTTC. The chain joins TRBV20-1 to TRBJ2-7; maybe TRBD2 (6 bases). The germline V gene encodes CDR1 DFQATT and CDR2 SNEGSKA (reference sequence). The length of the CDR3 is 11 residues. V was shortened by 6 bases and J by 9 bases, with 15 bases between the two germline ends.

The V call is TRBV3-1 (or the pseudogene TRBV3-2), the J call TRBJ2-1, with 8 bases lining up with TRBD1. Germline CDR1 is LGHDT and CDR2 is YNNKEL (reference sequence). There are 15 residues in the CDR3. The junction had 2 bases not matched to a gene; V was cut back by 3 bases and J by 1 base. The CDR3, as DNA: TGTGCCAGCAGCCAGGGACAGGTATCCTACAATGAGCAGTTCTTC. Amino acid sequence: CASSQGQVSYNEQFF.

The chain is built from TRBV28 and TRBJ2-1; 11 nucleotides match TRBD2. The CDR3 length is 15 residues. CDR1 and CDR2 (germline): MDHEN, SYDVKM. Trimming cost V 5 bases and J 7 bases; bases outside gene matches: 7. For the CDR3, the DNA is TGTGCCAGCAGTCAGCTAGCGGGAGGAAAAAATGAGCAGTTCTTC. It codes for CASSQLAGGKNEQFF.

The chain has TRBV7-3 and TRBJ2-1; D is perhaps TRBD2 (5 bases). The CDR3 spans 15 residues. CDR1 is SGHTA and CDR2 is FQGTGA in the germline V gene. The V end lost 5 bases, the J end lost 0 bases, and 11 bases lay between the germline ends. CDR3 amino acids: CASSVARSSYNEQFF. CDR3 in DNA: TGTGCCAGCAGCGTAGCGCGAAGCTCCTACAATGAGCAGTTCTTC.

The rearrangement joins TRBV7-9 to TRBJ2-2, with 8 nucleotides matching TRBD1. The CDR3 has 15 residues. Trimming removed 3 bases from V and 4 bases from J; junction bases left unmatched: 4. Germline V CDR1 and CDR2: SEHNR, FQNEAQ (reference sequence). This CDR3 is CASSLTGVGTGELFF. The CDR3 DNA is TGTGCCAGCAGCTTGACAGGGGTTGGCACCGGGGAGCTGTTTTTT.

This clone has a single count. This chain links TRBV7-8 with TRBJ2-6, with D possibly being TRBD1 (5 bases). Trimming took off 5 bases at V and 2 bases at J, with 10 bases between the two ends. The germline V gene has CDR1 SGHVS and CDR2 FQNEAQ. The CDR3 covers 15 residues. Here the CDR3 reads CASSPRGTGANVLTF. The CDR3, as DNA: TGTGCCAGCAGCCCAAGGGGTACTGGGGCCAACGTCCTGACTTTC.

CDR3 nucleotides: TGCGCCAGCAGCTTGACTAGCGGGAGGGCCACCTACGAGCAGTACTTC. As protein: CASSLTSGRATYEQYF. This chain uses TRBV5-1 with TRBJ2-7, with 13 bases matching TRBD2. The V segment lost 1 base and the J segment 2 bases; nucleotides outside the gene matches: 3. Germline loops: CDR1 SGHRS, CDR2 YFSETQ. This CDR3 is 16 amino acids long.

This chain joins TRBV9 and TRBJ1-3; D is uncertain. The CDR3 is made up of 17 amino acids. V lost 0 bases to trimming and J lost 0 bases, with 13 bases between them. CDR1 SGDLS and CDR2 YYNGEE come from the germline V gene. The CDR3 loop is CASSVAAILSSGNTIYF. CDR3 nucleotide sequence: TGTGCCAGCAGCGTAGCTGCCATCCTAAGCTCTGGAAACACCATATATTTT.

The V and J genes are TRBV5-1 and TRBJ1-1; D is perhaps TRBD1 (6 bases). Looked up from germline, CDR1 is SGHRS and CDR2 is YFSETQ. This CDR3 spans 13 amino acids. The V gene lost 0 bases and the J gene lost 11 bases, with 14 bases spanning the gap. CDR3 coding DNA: TGCGCCAGCAGCTTGGATGGGGGCCAGCTGGCTTTCTTT. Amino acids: CASSLDGGQLAFF. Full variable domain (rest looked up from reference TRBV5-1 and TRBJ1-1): KAGVTQTPRYLIKTRGQQVTLSCSPISGHRSVSWYQQTPGQGLQFLFEYFSETQRNKGNFPGRFSGRQFSNSRSEMNVSTLELGDSALYLCASSLDGGQLAFFGQGTRLTVV.

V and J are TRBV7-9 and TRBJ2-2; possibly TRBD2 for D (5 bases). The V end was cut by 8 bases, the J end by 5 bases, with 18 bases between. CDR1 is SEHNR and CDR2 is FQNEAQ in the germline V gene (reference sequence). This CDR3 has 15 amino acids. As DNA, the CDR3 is TGTGCCAGCCTAACCCCCCGGGCGGGTACCGGGGAGCTGTTTTTT. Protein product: CASLTPRAGTGELFF.

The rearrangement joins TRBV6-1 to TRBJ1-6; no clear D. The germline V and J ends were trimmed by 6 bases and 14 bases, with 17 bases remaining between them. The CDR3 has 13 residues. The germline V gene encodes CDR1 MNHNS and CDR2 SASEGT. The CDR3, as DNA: TGTGCCAGCAGAGGGCCCCCGGGATTAACCCTCCACTTT. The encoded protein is CASRGPPGLTLHF.

CDR3 loop: CASSRLAGKGGYTF. The CDR3 DNA reads TGTGCCAGCAGTCGCCTGGCGGGTAAAGGAGGCTACACCTTC. The chain carries TRBV6-5 and TRBJ1-2; D call uncertain. The length of the CDR3 is 14 residues. V was pared by 5 bases and J by 8 bases, with 18 bases between. Germline V lookup: CDR1 MNHEY, CDR2 SVGAGI.

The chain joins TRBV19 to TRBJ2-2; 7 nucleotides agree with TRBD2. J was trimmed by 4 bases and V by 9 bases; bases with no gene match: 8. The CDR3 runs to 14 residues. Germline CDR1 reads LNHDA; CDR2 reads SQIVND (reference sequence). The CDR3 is CASQAGSITGELFF. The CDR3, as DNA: TGTGCCAGCCAAGCGGGATCGATCACCGGGGAGCTGTTTTTT.

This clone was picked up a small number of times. The CDR3 region is CASSYAPRGVGASNEQFF. The CDR3 nucleotides read TGTGCCAGCAGTTACGCTCCCCGAGGGGTAGGAGCGAGCAATGAGCAGTTCTTC. The chain is built from TRBV6-2 or TRBV6-3 and TRBJ2-1; D may correspond to TRBD1 or TRBD2 (5 bases each). Germline lookup yields CDR1 MNHEY and CDR2 SVGEGT. V lost 2 bases and J lost 6, with 23 bases in between. The CDR3 is 18 residues long.

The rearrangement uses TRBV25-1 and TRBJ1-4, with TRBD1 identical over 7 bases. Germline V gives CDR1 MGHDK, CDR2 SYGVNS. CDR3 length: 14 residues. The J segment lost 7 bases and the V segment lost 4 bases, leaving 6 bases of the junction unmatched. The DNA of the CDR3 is TGTGCCAGCAGTGCGACTGGGACAGTTGAAAAACTGTTTTTT. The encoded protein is CASSATGTVEKLFF.

This CDR3 reads CASSSRTSGRFAYEQYF. The CDR3 coding sequence is TGTGCCAGCAGCTCTCGGACTAGCGGGAGATTTGCCTACGAGCAGTACTTC. V gene TRBV11-2 combines with J gene TRBJ2-7, with TRBD2 matching over 13 bases. Germline CDR1 reads SGHAT; CDR2 reads FQNNGV. Unmatched junction bases numbered 8, after V lost 4 bases and J lost 2 bases. The CDR3 contains 17 residues.

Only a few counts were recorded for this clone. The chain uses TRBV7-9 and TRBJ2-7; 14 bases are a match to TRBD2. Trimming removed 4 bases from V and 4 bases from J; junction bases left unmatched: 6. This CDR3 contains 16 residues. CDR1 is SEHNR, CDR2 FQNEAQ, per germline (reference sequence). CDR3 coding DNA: TGTGCCAGCAGCTCCCCAAGACTAGCGGGAGGGTACGAGCAGTACTTC. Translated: CASSSPRLAGGYEQYF.

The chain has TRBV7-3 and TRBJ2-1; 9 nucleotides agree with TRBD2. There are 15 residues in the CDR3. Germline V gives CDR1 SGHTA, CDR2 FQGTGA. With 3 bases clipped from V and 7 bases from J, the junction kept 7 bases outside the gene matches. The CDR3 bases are TGTGCCAGCAGCTTGATAGCGGGAGATTTTAATGAGCAGTTCTTC. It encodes CASSLIAGDFNEQFF.